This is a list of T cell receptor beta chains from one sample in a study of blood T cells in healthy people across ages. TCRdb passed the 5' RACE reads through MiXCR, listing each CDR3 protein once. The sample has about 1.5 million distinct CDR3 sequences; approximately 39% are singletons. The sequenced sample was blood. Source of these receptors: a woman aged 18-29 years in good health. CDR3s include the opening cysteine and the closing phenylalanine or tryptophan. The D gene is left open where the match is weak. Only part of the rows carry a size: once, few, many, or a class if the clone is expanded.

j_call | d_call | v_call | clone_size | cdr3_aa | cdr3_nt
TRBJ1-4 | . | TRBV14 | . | CAGSTFRGTNEKLFF | TGTGCCGGCAGCACGTTCCGGGGGACTAATGAAAAACTGTTTTTT
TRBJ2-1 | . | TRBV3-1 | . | CASSQEFGGKSYNEQFF | TGTGCCAGCAGCCAAGAATTCGGGGGAAAATCCTACAATGAGCAGTTCTTC
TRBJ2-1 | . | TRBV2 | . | CASSEAGSSGYEQFF | TGTGCCAGCAGTGAAGCCGGGTCGAGCGGGTATGAGCAGTTCTTC
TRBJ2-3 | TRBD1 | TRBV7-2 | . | CASSRDRAAGTQYF | TGTGCCAGCAGCAGGGACAGGGCTGCAGGTACGCAGTATTTT
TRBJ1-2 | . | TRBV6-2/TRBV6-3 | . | CASSYGVVLGYGYTF | TGTGCCAGCAGTTACGGTGTCGTACTCGGCTATGGCTACACCTTC
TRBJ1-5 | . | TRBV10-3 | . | CAIRGRGCQPQHF | TGTGCCATCAGAGGCAGGGGCTGCCAGCCCCAGCATTTT
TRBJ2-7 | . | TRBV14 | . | CASSQGVYNEQYF | TGTGCCAGCAGCCAAGGGGTATACAATGAGCAGTACTTC
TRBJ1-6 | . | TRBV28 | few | CASNREQADYNSPLHF | TGTGCCAGCAATCGAGAACAGGCAGACTATAATTCACCCCTCCACTTT
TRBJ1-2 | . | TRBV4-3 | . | CAGSQDPGAYGYTF | TGCGCCGGCAGCCAAGATCCAGGGGCCTATGGCTACACCTTC
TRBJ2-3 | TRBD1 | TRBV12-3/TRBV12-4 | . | CACSSGQGTDTQYF | TGTGCCTGCAGTTCCGGACAGGGCACAGATACGCAGTATTTT
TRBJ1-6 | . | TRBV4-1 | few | CASSQDLGHSSYNSPLHF | TGCGCCAGCAGCCAAGATTTAGGACACAGCTCCTATAATTCACCCCTCCACTTT
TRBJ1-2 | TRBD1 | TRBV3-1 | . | CASSHRTGGNDGYTF | TGTGCCAGCAGCCACCGGACAGGGGGTAACGATGGCTACACCTTC
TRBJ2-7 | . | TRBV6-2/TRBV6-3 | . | CASSYGGGPLYEQYF | TGTGCCAGCAGTTACGGCGGCGGCCCCCTCTACGAGCAGTACTTC
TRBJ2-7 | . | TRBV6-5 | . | CASSYSRANEQYF | TGTGCCAGCAGTTACTCTCGGGCTAACGAGCAGTACTTC
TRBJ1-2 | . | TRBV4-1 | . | CASSHPTGPRYGYTF | TGCGCCAGCAGCCACCCCACGGGACCGCGCTATGGCTACACCTTC
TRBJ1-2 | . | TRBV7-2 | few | CASSLVVWQGTGGYTF | TGTGCCAGCAGCTTAGTCGTTTGGCAGGGGACGGGTGGCTACACCTTC
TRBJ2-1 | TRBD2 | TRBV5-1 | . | CASSGGLVSYNEQFF | TGCGCCAGCAGCGGGGGACTAGTAAGTTACAATGAGCAGTTCTTC
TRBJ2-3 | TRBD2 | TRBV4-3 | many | CASSQDFGTRVLDTQYF | TGCGCCAGCAGCCAAGATTTCGGGACTAGGGTTTTGGATACGCAGTATTTT
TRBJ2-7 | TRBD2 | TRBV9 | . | CASSSMTSGPPYEQYF | TGTGCCAGCAGCTCAATGACTAGCGGGCCCCCCTACGAGCAGTACTTC
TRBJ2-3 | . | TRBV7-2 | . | CACNGLGGFGSGNTQYF | TGTGCCTGCAACGGACTGGGGGGCTTTGGGTCTGGCAATACGCAGTATTTT
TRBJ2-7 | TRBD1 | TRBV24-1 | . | CATSPRTGNSYEQYF | TGTGCCACCAGTCCTCGGACAGGCAACTCCTACGAGCAGTACTTC
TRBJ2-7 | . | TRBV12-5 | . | CASGLDPGLYLYEQYF | TGTGCTAGTGGTTTGGACCCGGGACTCTACCTCTACGAGCAGTACTTC
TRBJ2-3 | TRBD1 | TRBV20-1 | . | CSASSSQGAGADTQYF | TGCAGTGCTAGTAGTTCCCAGGGGGCAGGGGCAGATACGCAGTATTTT
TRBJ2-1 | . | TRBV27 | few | CASSPLNAYNEQFF | TGTGCCAGCAGTCCACTCAACGCTTACAATGAGCAGTTCTTC
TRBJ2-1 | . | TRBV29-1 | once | CSVMDSAYNEQFF | TGCAGCGTTATGGACAGCGCCTACAATGAGCAGTTCTTC
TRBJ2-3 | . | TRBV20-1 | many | CSALPPTDTQYF | TGCAGTGCTCTTCCGCCCACAGATACGCAGTATTTT
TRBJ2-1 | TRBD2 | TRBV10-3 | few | CAISDPGLAGVGNEQFF | TGTGCCATCAGTGACCCGGGACTAGCGGGAGTAGGCAATGAGCAGTTCTTC
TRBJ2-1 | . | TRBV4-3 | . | CASSRVRGTNYNEQFF | TGCGCCAGCAGCCGGGTTAGAGGGACAAACTACAATGAGCAGTTCTTC
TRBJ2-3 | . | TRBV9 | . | CASSVAIAGGDAQYF | TGTGCCAGCAGCGTAGCAATAGCCGGGGGAGATGCGCAGTATTTT
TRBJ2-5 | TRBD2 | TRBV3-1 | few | CASSQWSLAGEETQYF | TGTGCCAGCAGCCAATGGTCTCTAGCGGGAGAGGAGACCCAGTACTTC
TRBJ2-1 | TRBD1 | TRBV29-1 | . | CSYRDRNYNEQFF | TGCAGCTACCGGGACAGGAATTACAATGAGCAGTTCTTC
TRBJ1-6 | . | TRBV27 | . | CASSLGDRMGTTHNSPLHF | TGTGCCAGCAGTCTCGGAGACAGGATGGGGACAACTCATAATTCACCCCTCCACTTT
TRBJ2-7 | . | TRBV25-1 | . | CASSGGQIAEQYF | TGTGCCAGCAGTGGTGGACAGATTGCTGAGCAGTACTTC
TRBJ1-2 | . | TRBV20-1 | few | CSAPAEASPREGYTF | TGCAGTGCTCCTGCAGAGGCATCGCCTCGGGAAGGCTACACCTTC
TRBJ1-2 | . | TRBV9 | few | CASSSLRANYGYTF | TGTGCCAGCAGCTCCCTGAGGGCTAACTATGGCTACACCTTC
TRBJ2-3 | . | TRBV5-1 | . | CASSEDHEDTQYF | TGCGCCAGCAGCGAAGACCACGAGGATACGCAGTATTTT
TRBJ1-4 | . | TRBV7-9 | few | CASSSRPLGEKLFF | TGTGCCAGCAGCTCCCGGCCCTTGGGGGAAAAACTGTTTTTT
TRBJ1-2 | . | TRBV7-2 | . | CASSLGAGGHTF | TGTGCCAGCAGCTTAGGGGCTGGAGGCCACACCTTC
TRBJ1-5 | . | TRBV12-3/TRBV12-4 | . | CASTEYSNQPQHF | TGTGCCAGCACCGAATATAGCAATCAGCCCCAGCATTTT
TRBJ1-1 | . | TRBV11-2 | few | CAVRRVRMNTEAFF | TGTGCCGTTAGGAGGGTAAGGATGAACACTGAAGCTTTCTTT
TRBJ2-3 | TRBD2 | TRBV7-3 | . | CASSPLAGVKDTQYF | TGTGCCAGCAGCCCCCTAGCGGGAGTTAAAGATACGCAGTATTTT